The 14 T cell receptor beta chains reported below all come from one sample, sequenced in a study of molecular identifiers for immune sequencing clone quantification. TCRdb re-analysed the PCR reads in MiXCR, keeping a single row per CDR3 protein. The data contain about 640,000 distinct CDR3 sequences, just under 20% of them singletons. Sequencing was done on a sample of naive CD8+ T cells from blood, with Jurkat cell RNA spiked in. As to subset: FACS-sorted CD8+CD4-CCR7+CD45RA+ naive T cells. Receptors originate from a human donor in good health. Some libraries in this study had Jurkat cell RNA spiked in.

V gene TRBV3-1 combines with J gene TRBJ2-7, with TRBD1 as a possible D gene (5 bases). This CDR3 is 15 amino acids long. The germline gives CDR1 LGHDT, CDR2 YNNKEL (reference sequence). V lost 0 bases, J lost 4 bases, and 13 bases lay in between. The CDR3 nucleotides are TGTGCCAGCAGCCAAGATTTCTCCAGGGAATACGAGCAGTACTTC. Protein: CASSQDFSREYEQYF.

This clonotype was seen more than once but under ten times. This sequence joins TRBV11-2 and TRBJ1-1; possible D gene TRBD1, 5 bases. Trimming removed 3 bases from V and 3 bases from J, with 8 bases in between. CDR3 length equals 13 residues. Germline V gene sequence: CDR1 SGHAT, CDR2 FQNNGV. CDR3 loop: CASSFRQYTEAFF. In nucleotides, the CDR3 is TGTGCCAGCAGCTTCAGACAGTACACTGAAGCTTTCTTT.

As concerns this clonotype: A read error is possible here, since a much larger clone lies one base away. This chain uses TRBV6-5 with TRBJ2-1, with D possibly being TRBD1 (5 bases). Germline CDR1 is MNHEY and CDR2 is SVGAGI. There are 16 residues in the CDR3. Trimming removed 0 bases at V and 0 bases at J, with 9 bases between. CDR3 sequence reads: CASSYSRGSSYNEQFF. The CDR3 region has the DNA TGTGCCAGCAGTTACTCAAGGGGTTCCTCCTACAATGAGCAGTTCTTC.

Many counts were recorded for this clonotype. This rearrangement joins TRBV28 to TRBJ1-4; D gene ambiguous. The germline CDR1 and CDR2 sequences are MDHEN and SYDVKM. Trimming shortened V by 11 bases and J by 0 bases, and 16 bases separated the two germline ends. The CDR3 contains 15 residues. The CDR3, as DNA: TGTGCCTCCTCTGATCCCTACGCAACTAATGAAAAACTGTTTTTT. Its translation: CASSDPYATNEKLFF.

There are many counts of this clonotype. The rearrangement links TRBV10-3 to TRBJ2-5; a weak D match, TRBD1 (6 bases). Trimming pared 3 bases from V and 1 base from J, leaving 12 bases between. Germline lookup yields CDR1 ENHRY and CDR2 SYGVKD. The CDR3 runs to 15 residues. The CDR3 sequence is CAISDPRGGQETQYF. In nucleotides, the CDR3 is TGTGCCATCAGTGACCCGAGAGGGGGCCAAGAGACCCAGTACTTC.

The table lists this clonotype with many counts. The chain combines TRBV7-9 with TRBJ2-7; TRBD2 aligns across 8 bases. J gave up 4 bases and V 1 base, and 12 bases lay outside the gene matches. This CDR3 is built from 17 residues. Germline V gene data show CDR1 as SEHNR and CDR2 as FQNEAQ (reference sequence). In DNA form, the CDR3 reads TGTGCCAGCAGCTTAGATGTCCCCGGACTAGCAGGTTACGAGCAGTACTTC. This codes for CASSLDVPGLAGYEQYF. Complete variable domain (other parts from reference TRBV7-9 and TRBJ2-7): DTGVSQNPRHKITKRGQNVTFRCDPISEHNRLYWYRQTLGQGPEFLTYFQNEAQLEKSRLLSDRFSAERPKGSFSTLEIQRTEQGDSAMYLCASSLDVPGLAGYEQYFGPGTRLTVT.

This clonotype turned up a few times. The rearrangement links TRBV3-1 to TRBJ2-1; TRBD2 is a possible D gene (5 bases). Trimming cost V 8 bases and J 6 bases, with 14 bases left between them. The CDR3 runs to 13 residues. Germline CDR1 is LGHDT and CDR2 is YNNKEL (reference sequence). In DNA form, the CDR3 reads TGTGCCAGCGAAGTCGGCGGACTCAATGAGCAGTTCTTC. Translating it yields CASEVGGLNEQFF.

This clonotype was observed a few times. The chain carries TRBV7-9 and TRBJ2-7; D is uncertain. The CDR3 totals 13 residues. V lost 5 bases to trimming and J lost 1 base, with 9 bases between them. From germline, CDR1 is SEHNR and CDR2 FQNEAQ (reference sequence). The CDR3 loop reads CASSDIQSYEQYF. CDR3 coding DNA: TGTGCCAGCAGCGATATACAGTCCTACGAGCAGTACTTC.

Regarding this clonotype: This could be a read error, since a much larger clone is one nucleotide away. J is TRBJ2-1 and V is TRBV14, with 8 positions matching TRBD2. CDR3 length: 13 amino acids. CDR1 SGHDN and CDR2 FVKESK come from the germline V gene. CDR3 DNA sequence: TGTGCCAGCAGCCAAGTGAGCGGGAGCGAGCAGCTCTTC. Translating it yields CASSQVSGSEQLF.

This clonotype was observed many times. The CDR3 DNA follows: TGTGCCATCAGTGAGTCCGAAACTCGATACTACGAGCAGTACTTC. It specifies CAISESETRYYEQYF. V is TRBV10-3 and J is TRBJ2-7; D gene unclear. Trimming shortened V by 0 bases and J by 3 bases, and 12 bases separated the two germline ends. The length of the CDR3 is 15 residues. CDR1 and CDR2 from the germline V gene are ENHRY and SYGVKD.

This clonotype was recorded many times. The genes are TRBV5-1 and TRBJ2-7; D is unclear. Germline lookup yields CDR1 SGHRS and CDR2 YFSETQ. V was trimmed by 3 bases and J by 5 bases, leaving 18 bases between them. This CDR3 has 15 residues. The CDR3 here is CASSSLLGRDHEQYF. CDR3 DNA sequence: TGCGCCAGCAGCTCCCTGCTGGGTAGGGATCACGAGCAGTACTTC.

This clonotype was detected only a few times. V gene TRBV27 combines with J gene TRBJ1-5; 7 nucleotides align to TRBD1. Germline values: CDR1 MNHEY, CDR2 SMNVEV (reference sequence). The V segment lost 5 bases and the J segment 4 bases; nucleotides outside the gene matches: 17. The CDR3 is 18 amino acids. The CDR3 region has the DNA TGTGCCAGCAGTCCGATAAAGGCGAGGGGGCTAGGGAATCAGCCCCAGCATTTT. Translation: CASSPIKARGLGNQPQHF.

CDR3 region: CASSLAVYSMNTEAFF. The CDR3 DNA reads as TGTGCCAGCAGCTTGGCCGTGTACAGCATGAACACTGAAGCTTTCTTT. The rearrangement joins TRBV5-4 to TRBJ1-1, with D hard to call. Germline V gene lookup returns CDR1 SGHNT and CDR2 YYREEE (reference sequence). This CDR3 has 16 residues. Trimming cost V 0 bases and J 0 bases, with 12 bases left between them.

V gene TRBV27 combines with J gene TRBJ2-4; 9 bases are a match to TRBD1. Germline assignment: CDR1 MNHEY and CDR2 SMNVEV (reference sequence). The CDR3 extends over 15 amino acids. Trimming cost V 3 bases and J 7 bases; bases outside gene matches: 7. This chain's CDR3 is CASSFRGTGLNIQYF. CDR3 nucleotides: TGTGCCAGCAGTTTCCGTGGGACAGGGCTGAACATTCAGTACTTC.